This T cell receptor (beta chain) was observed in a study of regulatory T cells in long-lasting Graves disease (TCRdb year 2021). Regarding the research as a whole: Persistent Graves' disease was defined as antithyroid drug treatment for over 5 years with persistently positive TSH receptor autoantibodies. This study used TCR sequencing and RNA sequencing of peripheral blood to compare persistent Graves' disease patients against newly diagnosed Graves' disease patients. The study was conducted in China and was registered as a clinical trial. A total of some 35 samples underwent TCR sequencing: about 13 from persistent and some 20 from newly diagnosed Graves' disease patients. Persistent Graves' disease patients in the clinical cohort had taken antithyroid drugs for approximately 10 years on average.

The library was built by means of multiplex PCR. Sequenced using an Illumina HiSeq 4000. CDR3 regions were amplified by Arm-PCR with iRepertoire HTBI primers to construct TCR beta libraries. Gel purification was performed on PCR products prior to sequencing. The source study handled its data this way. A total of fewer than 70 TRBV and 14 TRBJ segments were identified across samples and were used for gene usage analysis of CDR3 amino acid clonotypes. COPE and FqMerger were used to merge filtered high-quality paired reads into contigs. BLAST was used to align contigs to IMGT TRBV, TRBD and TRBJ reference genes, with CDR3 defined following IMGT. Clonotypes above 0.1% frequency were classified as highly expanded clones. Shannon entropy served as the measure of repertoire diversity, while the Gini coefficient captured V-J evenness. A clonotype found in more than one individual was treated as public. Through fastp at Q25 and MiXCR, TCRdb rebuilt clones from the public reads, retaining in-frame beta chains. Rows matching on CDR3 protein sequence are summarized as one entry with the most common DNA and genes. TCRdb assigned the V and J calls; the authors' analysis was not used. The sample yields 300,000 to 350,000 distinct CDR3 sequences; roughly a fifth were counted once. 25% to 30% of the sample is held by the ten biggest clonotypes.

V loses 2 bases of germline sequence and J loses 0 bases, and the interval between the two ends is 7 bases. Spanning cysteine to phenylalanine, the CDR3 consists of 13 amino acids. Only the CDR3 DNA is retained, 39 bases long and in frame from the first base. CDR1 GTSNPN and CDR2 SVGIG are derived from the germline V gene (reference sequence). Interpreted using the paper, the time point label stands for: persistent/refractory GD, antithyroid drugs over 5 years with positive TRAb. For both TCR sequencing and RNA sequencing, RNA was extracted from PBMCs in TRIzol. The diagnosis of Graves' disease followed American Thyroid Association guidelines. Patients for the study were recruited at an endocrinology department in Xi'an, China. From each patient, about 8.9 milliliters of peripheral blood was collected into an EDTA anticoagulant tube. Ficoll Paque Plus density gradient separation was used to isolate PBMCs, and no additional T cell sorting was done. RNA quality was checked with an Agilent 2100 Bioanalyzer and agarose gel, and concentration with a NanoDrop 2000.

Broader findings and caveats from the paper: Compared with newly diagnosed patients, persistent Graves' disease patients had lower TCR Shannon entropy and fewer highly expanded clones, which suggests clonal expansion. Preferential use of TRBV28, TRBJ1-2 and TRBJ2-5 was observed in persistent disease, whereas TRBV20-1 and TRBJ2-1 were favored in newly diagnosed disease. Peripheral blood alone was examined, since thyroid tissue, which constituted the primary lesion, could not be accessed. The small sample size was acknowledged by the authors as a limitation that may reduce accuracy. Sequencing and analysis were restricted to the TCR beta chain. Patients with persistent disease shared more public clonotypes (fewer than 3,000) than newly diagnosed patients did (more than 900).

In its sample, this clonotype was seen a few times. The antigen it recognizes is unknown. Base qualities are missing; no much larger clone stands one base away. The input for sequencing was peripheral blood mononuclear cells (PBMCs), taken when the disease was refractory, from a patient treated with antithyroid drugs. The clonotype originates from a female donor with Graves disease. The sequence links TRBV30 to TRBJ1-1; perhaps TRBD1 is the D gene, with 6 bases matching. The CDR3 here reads CAWSTGMNTEAFF. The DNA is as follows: TGTGCCTGGAGTACAGGGATGAACACTGAAGCTTTCTTT.